This TCR beta chain was sequenced during a study of cytomegalovirus exposure and HLA in healthy donors. The table lists this clone with a few counts. With 60 Vbeta and 13 Jbeta primers, the PCR was carried out. Only in-frame clones appear in the TCRdb table, and some are missing; sequencing was by immunoSEQ multiplex PCR. Of about 110,000 clones in the sample, around 77% were seen once. The CDR3 contains 11 residues. Trimming left V 6 bases short and J 2 bases short, with 4 bases between. Germline V gene lookup returns CDR1 MNHEY and CDR2 SVGAGI. Sequencing was carried out using PBMCs. V and J are TRBV6-5 and TRBJ1-2, with D unclear. The clonotype was recovered from a man younger than 30 in good health and CMV-seronegative. The CDR3 DNA is TGTGCCAGCAGGCGGAACTATGGCTACACCTTC. This codes for CASRRNYGYTF.